This T cell receptor (beta chain) came from a study of neurological immune-mediated disorders. Study-wide results and limits: It was HTLV-1-associated myelopathy that showed the most TCR clonal expansion, while multiple sclerosis showed the least, falling below healthy controls. No sharing of CDR3 amino acid sequences was observed among expanded clones across subjects, suggesting private repertoires in all groups.

Per germline, CDR1 SGHTA and CDR2 FQGTGA. The CDR3 runs 14 residues. The germline V and J ends were trimmed by 5 bases and 4 bases, with 13 bases remaining between them. Time point indicated: longitudinal time-point 2. Unsorted libraries were prepared from 2 million PBMCs held at -80 C. In this sample, this clonotype turned up many times. Its antigen is unidentified. The cDNA came from 5'RACE with 10-nucleotide random UMIs. MiXCR, run by TCRdb on the 5' RACE reads, gives a single entry per CDR3 protein. The table lists 81,000 or so distinct CDR3 sequences, less than 15% of them singletons, with around 5% in the top ten.

Sequenced material: PBMCs. The V and J genes are TRBV7-3 and TRBJ2-3; D may be TRBD2 (7 bases). The receptor was isolated from a female donor with HTLV-1-associated myelopathy (HAM/TSP). The CDR3 reads CASSPRGGADTQYF. The CDR3 DNA sequence: TGTGCCAGCAGCCCTAGGGGGGGCGCAGATACGCAGTATTTT.